Listed here are 27 T cell receptor beta chains from one sample, sequenced in a study of blood T cell repertoires in COVID-19. Clones were sequenced by immunoSEQ multiplex PCR, and TCRdb holds only the in-frame ones, with some missing. The sample lists about 150,000 clones, around four fifths seen once, with nearly 3% in the top ten. Input material: peripheral blood. Every receptor here comes from a woman between 40 and 55 years old with active or convalescent COVID-19.

The J gene is TRBJ1-6, the V gene TRBV6-1, with 8 bases matching TRBD1. This CDR3 comprises 15 residues. Germline-derived CDR1 and CDR2 are MNHNS and SASEGT. J gave up 8 bases and V 6 bases, and 9 bases lay outside the gene matches. The CDR3 is CASSNPGTGDSPLHF. Here the CDR3 DNA reads TGTGCCAGCAGCAACCCCGGGACAGGAGATTCACCCCTCCACTTT.

The chain is built from TRBV9 and TRBJ2-2, with 11 bases fitting TRBD1. The CDR3 is made up of 14 amino acids. CDR1 and CDR2 from the germline V gene are SGDLS and YYNGEE. Unmatched junction bases numbered 1, after V lost 5 bases and J lost 4 bases. The CDR3 DNA follows: TGTGCCAGCAGTGGGACAGGGGGCACCGGGGAGCTGTTTTTT. Translated, it gives CASSGTGGTGELFF.

The chain carries TRBV19 and TRBJ1-2, with 7 bases identical to TRBD1. The CDR3 is made up of 15 amino acids. V trimming: 3 bases; J trimming: 4 bases; junction bases outside the gene matches: 8. Per germline, CDR1 LNHDA and CDR2 SQIVND (reference sequence). CDR3 loop: CASSINRGLSYGYTF. In nucleotides, the CDR3 is TGTGCCAGTAGTATCAACAGGGGTTTAAGCTATGGCTACACCTTC.

In its sample, this clone was seen a few times. This rearrangement joins TRBV11-2 to TRBJ2-5; 10 nucleotides agree with TRBD1. Trimming took 1 base from V and 4 from J; bases not matched to a gene: 3. Germline loops: CDR1 SGHAT, CDR2 FQNNGV. The CDR3 spans 15 residues. CDR3 loop: CASSLGGQGSETQYF. CDR3 DNA: TGTGCCAGCAGCTTAGGGGGACAGGGGTCAGAGACCCAGTACTTC.

The V gene is TRBV5-6, the J gene TRBJ1-1, with D tentatively TRBD1 (6 bases). Germline assignment: CDR1 SGHDT and CDR2 YYEEEE. V was shortened by 2 bases and J by 5 bases, with 22 bases between the two germline ends. CDR3 length: 17 amino acids. CDR3 region: CASSFKLDRPVRTEAFF. In nucleotides, the CDR3 is TGTGCCAGCAGCTTCAAGTTGGACAGACCTGTGAGGACTGAAGCTTTCTTT.

In its sample, this clone was seen once. The chain has TRBV19 and TRBJ1-2; 10 bases are a match to TRBD1. V dropped 6 bases and J dropped 1; count of bases not matched to a gene: 8. Germline CDR1 is LNHDA and CDR2 is SQIVND (reference sequence). The CDR3 spans 16 residues. In DNA, the CDR3 is TGTGCCAGTAGCACCCGGGACAGGGGATTTAACTATGGCTACACCTTC. Its translation is CASSTRDRGFNYGYTF.

V and J are TRBV7-9 and TRBJ2-3, with 7 bases identical to TRBD1. V shed 5 bases and J 6 bases; nucleotides not matched to a gene: 8. The CDR3 covers 14 residues. Germline loops: CDR1 SEHNR, CDR2 FQNEAQ (reference sequence). The CDR3 protein is CASSQTGPADTQYF. In DNA, the CDR3 is TGTGCCAGCAGCCAGACAGGGCCTGCGGATACGCAGTATTTT.

The CDR3 bases are TGTGCCAGCAGCGTTGGACAGGGAACTAATGAAAAACTGTTTTTT. It codes for CASSVGQGTNEKLFF. This rearrangement joins TRBV2 to TRBJ1-4; the match to TRBD1 covers 8 bases. V was clipped by 6 bases and J by 1 base; unmatched bases: 4. The CDR3 has 15 residues. CDR1 SNHLY and CDR2 FYNNEI come from the germline V gene.

V gene TRBV28 combines with J gene TRBJ1-1; D unclear. V lost 3 bases and J lost 1, with 9 bases in between. This CDR3 region has 14 residues. Germline loops: CDR1 MDHEN, CDR2 SYDVKM. The CDR3 sequence is CASSFVHRNTEAFF. For the CDR3, the DNA is TGTGCCAGCAGTTTCGTACACAGGAACACTGAAGCTTTCTTT.

This rearrangement joins TRBV6-6 to TRBJ2-3; 8 bases map to TRBD1. This CDR3 contains 16 residues. From germline, CDR1 is MNHNY and CDR2 SVGAGI (reference sequence). With V trimmed by 0 bases and J by 5 bases, 7 bases remained unmatched. This CDR3 is CASSYSRRGQEDTQYF. The CDR3 DNA follows: TGTGCCAGCAGTTACTCCCGCAGGGGGCAGGAAGATACGCAGTATTTT.

This sequence joins TRBV5-5 and TRBJ2-6; 9 bases line up with TRBD1. The junction had 9 bases not matched to a gene; V was cut back by 4 bases and J by 7 bases. The CDR3 has 16 amino acids. Germline CDR1 SGHKS, CDR2 YYEKEE (reference sequence). The CDR3 DNA reads TGTGCCAGCAGCCCAACCGGGACAGGGAGAGCCAACGTCCTGACTTTC. It translates to CASSPTGTGRANVLTF.

CDR3 sequence reads: CASSQDWAGPNTEAFF. CDR3 bases: TGTGCCAGCAGCCAAGATTGGGCAGGCCCCAACACTGAAGCTTTCTTT. This chain joins TRBV4-2 and TRBJ1-1; D gene unclear. The germline V and J ends were trimmed by 0 bases and 2 bases, with 13 bases remaining between them. The CDR3 sequence is 16 residues long. Per germline, CDR1 LGHNA and CDR2 YNFKEQ.

V usage is TRBV20-1 and J usage is TRBJ1-5; possible D gene TRBD1, 6 bases. Trimming stripped 3 bases from V and 2 bases from J, with 14 bases between. The V gene's germline CDR1 is DFQATT and CDR2 SNEGSKA (reference sequence). This CDR3 has 15 amino acids. The CDR3 sequence: CSASRKQGGNQPQHF. DNA of the CDR3: TGCAGTGCTAGTAGGAAACAGGGAGGCAATCAGCCCCAGCATTTT.

V and J are TRBV18 and TRBJ2-1, with 9 bases lining up with TRBD2. Germline V gene sequence: CDR1 KGHSH, CDR2 LQKENI. The CDR3 extends over 19 amino acids. V gave up 3 bases and J gave up 0 bases; unmatched junction bases: 12. CDR3 bases: TGTGCCAGCTCACCCCAATTGAACCTAGCGGGAAGCTCCTACAATGAGCAGTTCTTC. Amino acid sequence: CASSPQLNLAGSSYNEQFF. The full variable domain, in which reference TRBV18 and TRBJ2-1 provide the parts outside the CDR3, is NAGVMQNPRHLVRRRGQEARLRCSPMKGHSHVYWYRQLPEEGLKFMVYLQKENIIDESGMPKERFSAEFPKEGPSILRIQQVVRGDSAAYFCASSPQLNLAGSSYNEQFFGPGTRLTVL.

The V and J genes are TRBV7-2 and TRBJ2-1; 7 bases are a match to TRBD2. Losses at the gene ends were 7 bases for V and 5 bases for J; bases not matched to a gene: 14. The germline CDR1 and CDR2 sequences are SGHTA and FQGNSA. This CDR3 has 16 residues. The DNA for the CDR3 is TGTGCCAGCACCAAGTTCCCGGGAGGAGGGGACAATGAGCAGTTCTTC. Translation gives CASTKFPGGGDNEQFF.

The chain uses TRBV7-8 and TRBJ2-6, with 7 bases that match TRBD1. In germline, CDR1 is SGHVS, CDR2 FQNEAQ. This CDR3 has 18 amino acids. J was trimmed by 0 bases and V by 1 base; bases with no gene match: 6. The CDR3 nucleotides read TGTGCCAGCAGCTTAGTGCCGGGACAGTCCTCTGGGGCCAACGTCCTGACTTTC. It yields the protein CASSLVPGQSSGANVLTF.

The J gene is TRBJ2-2, the V gene TRBV11-3; possible D gene TRBD2, 6 bases. The ends were cut back, 5 bases at V and 7 bases at J, with 17 bases in the middle. The length of the CDR3 is 15 residues. Germline V gives CDR1 SGHNT, CDR2 YENEEA. CDR3 sequence reads: CASSGRGGKDGELFF. CDR3 in DNA: TGTGCCAGCAGCGGCCGGGGCGGGAAGGACGGGGAGCTGTTTTTT.

This rearrangement joins TRBV27 to TRBJ1-1, with TRBD1 matching 8 bases. The CDR3 length is 14 residues. Trimming cost V 4 bases and J 11 bases; bases outside gene matches: 12. From germline, CDR1 is MNHEY and CDR2 SMNVEV (reference sequence). CDR3 protein: CASSSRRDRSMAFF. The CDR3 nucleotides read TGTGCCAGCAGTTCCCGCCGGGACAGGTCGATGGCTTTCTTT.

In its sample, this clone was seen a few times. The CDR3 DNA reads TGTGCCAGCAGTGCCCTGACAGGGCGAGGCTACACCTTC. It yields the protein CASSALTGRGYTF. The V gene is TRBV25-1, the J gene TRBJ1-2, with 7 bases that match TRBD1. Germline lookup yields CDR1 MGHDK and CDR2 SYGVNS. The CDR3 totals 13 residues. The junction had 7 bases not matched to a gene; V was cut back by 4 bases and J by 8 bases.

V and J are TRBV9 and TRBJ2-3, with no clear D. This CDR3 is built from 14 residues. CDR1 is SGDLS, CDR2 YYNGEE, per germline. V dropped 1 base and J dropped 2 bases, with 8 bases sitting between them. The CDR3 coding sequence is TGTGCCAGCAGCGTAACCAGGTACACAGATACGCAGTATTTT. It encodes CASSVTRYTDTQYF.

The gene calls are TRBV10-3 and TRBJ1-1, with D maybe TRBD1 (6 bases). Germline assignment: CDR1 ENHRY and CDR2 SYGVKD. V lost 11 bases and J lost 4, with 17 bases in between. The CDR3 covers 13 residues. The chain's CDR3 is CAGGGAGATEAFF. CDR3 bases: TGTGCCGGAGGGGGTGCGGGAGCCACTGAAGCTTTCTTT.

This clone was seen just once. The V gene is TRBV5-1, the J gene TRBJ1-4, with TRBD1 matching 10 bases. This CDR3 region has 15 residues. Germline V gene sequence: CDR1 SGHRS, CDR2 YFSETQ. Trimming at V came to 3 bases and at J to 8 bases, leaving 7 bases not matched to a gene. CDR3 amino acids: CASSWRQGAQEKLFF. CDR3 nucleotides: TGCGCCAGCAGCTGGAGACAGGGGGCGCAGGAAAAACTGTTTTTT.

The chain joins TRBV29-1 to TRBJ2-7, with 8 bases identical to TRBD1. V lost 0 bases to trimming and J lost 1 base; unmatched junction nucleotides: 5. The CDR3 spans 15 residues. CDR1 and CDR2 from the germline V gene are SQVTM and ANQGSEA. The CDR3 DNA sequence: TGCAGCGTTGAAGATCAGGGACAGGATTCCTACGAGCAGTACTTC. Translated: CSVEDQGQDSYEQYF.

V is TRBV30 and J is TRBJ1-6, with D tentatively TRBD1 (5 bases). Trimming took off 0 bases at V and 0 bases at J, with 9 bases between the two ends. Germline CDR1 is GTSNPN and CDR2 is SVGIG (reference sequence). The CDR3 is 16 amino acids. The CDR3 region is CAWSVTGSSYNSPLHF. The DNA for the CDR3 is TGTGCCTGGAGTGTAACAGGTAGCTCCTATAATTCACCCCTCCACTTT.

The J gene is TRBJ1-1, the V gene TRBV6-5; TRBD1 matches 10 bases. CDR1 MNHEY and CDR2 SVGAGI come from the germline V gene. After removal of 11 bases from V and 0 bases from J, the junction contained 9 bases not matched to a gene. The CDR3 has 15 amino acids. The CDR3 coding sequence is TGTGCCTCGTCGAGGACAGGGGGTTTGAACACTGAAGCTTTCTTT. Protein product: CASSRTGGLNTEAFF.

The chain links TRBV5-1 to TRBJ1-6; D not certain. Trimming removed 4 bases from V and 8 bases from J, with 13 bases in between. The CDR3 length is 14 residues. The germline V gene has CDR1 SGHRS and CDR2 YFSETQ. The CDR3 DNA is TGCGCCAGCAGCCCGACCGGGTGGGATTCACCCCTCCACTTT. Amino acid sequence: CASSPTGWDSPLHF.

The table lists this clone with a count of one. The CDR3 region is CASSLGGAEDYGYTF. For the CDR3, the DNA is TGTGCCAGCAGTTTGGGGGGGGCGGAGGACTATGGCTACACCTTC. V usage is TRBV28 and J usage is TRBJ1-2, with D possibly TRBD1 on 6 matching bases. Trimming took off 3 bases at V and 3 bases at J, with 14 bases between the two ends. This CDR3 has 15 amino acids. CDR1 is MDHEN, CDR2 SYDVKM, per germline.